This T cell receptor (beta chain) was sequenced during a study of OX40 agonist ivuxolimab in advanced cancers. For the study at large: The patients got ivuxolimab, which is an agonistic anti-OX40 (CD134) antibody. Regarding the study as a whole: The authors also found low normalized T-cell clonal expansion in some nonresponders.

This CDR3 comprises 15 residues. V was cut by 6 bases and J by 2 bases, with 11 bases left in between. CDR1 and CDR2 from the germline V gene are MNHNS and SASEGT. Regarding this clone: The target antigen is unknown.

TCRdb's table, derived via immunoSEQ multiplex PCR, lists solely in-frame clones and lacks some. This table holds approximately 69,000 clones, 80% to 85% found once. Sequenced here: CD4+ or CD8+ T cells sorted from blood, sampled in a trial of the OX40 agonist ivuxolimab. The TCR comes from an adult with an advanced solid tumor such as melanoma, head and neck, liver or kidney cancer. The chain joins TRBV6-1 to TRBJ2-6, with D tentatively TRBD1 (5 bases). DNA of the CDR3: TGTGCCAGCAGATCAACAGGAGCTGGGGCCAACGTCCTGACTTTC. Residues: CASRSTGAGANVLTF.